These T cell receptor beta chains were read from a single sample in a study of blood T cell repertoires in COVID-19. Sequencing was performed with immunoSEQ multiplex PCR; in TCRdb, only in-frame clones are kept and a portion is missing. The repertoire consists of 65,000 to 95,000 clones, with roughly 80% occurring once and the leading ten covering about 12%. Material for sequencing was peripheral blood. These receptors were taken from a woman in her thirties or forties with active or convalescent COVID-19. The CDR3 runs from the conserved cysteine through the conserved F or W. Fields, in order: J gene, D gene, clone size, V gene, CDR3 protein, CDR3 DNA. D genes are given only for firm matches. A clone size is listed for some rows: how often the clone was seen (once, few, many), or a class if it is expanded.

>TRBJ1-3|-|-|TRBV5-1
CASSLGGMNTIYF
TGCGCCAGCAGCTTGGGAGGGATGAACACCATATATTTT
>TRBJ2-1|TRBD1|-|TRBV2
CASNPTGQGYNEQFF
TGTGCCAGCAACCCCACGGGACAGGGGTACAATGAGCAGTTCTTC
>TRBJ1-3|TRBD1|once|TRBV4-3
CASSQDRRNTIYF
TGCGCCAGCAGCCAGGACAGGCGAAACACCATATATTTT
>TRBJ2-1|TRBD2|-|TRBV2
CASSEVRLAVNNEQFF
TGTGCCAGCAGTGAGGTTCGACTAGCGGTGAACAATGAGCAGTTCTTC
>TRBJ2-7|TRBD2|once|TRBV19
CASSTTSGGSQRQYF
TGTGCCAGTAGTACCACTAGCGGGGGGTCTCAGCGGCAGTACTTC
>TRBJ2-7|-|-|TRBV3-1/TRBV3-2
CASSQSRLVYEQYF
TGTGCCAGCAGCCAAAGTAGACTAGTCTACGAGCAGTACTTC
>TRBJ2-7|-|few|TRBV11-3
CASSLRGDEQYF
TGTGCCAGCAGCCTCAGGGGAGACGAGCAGTACTTC
>TRBJ1-2|TRBD1|-|TRBV5-4
CASSLSQGVYGYTF
TGTGCCAGCAGCTTGTCCCAGGGGGTCTATGGCTACACCTTC
>TRBJ2-3|TRBD2|once|TRBV9
CASSRTSGGRFGDTQYF
TGTGCCAGCAGCCGGACTAGCGGGGGCCGTTTTGGGGATACGCAGTATTTT
>TRBJ2-3|-|-|TRBV12-5
CASVRDSHLAQYF
TGTGCTAGTGTTCGGGACTCCCACCTAGCGCAGTATTTT
>TRBJ2-1|-|-|TRBV2
CASRLTRGDEQFF
TGTGCCAGCAGACTCACAAGAGGCGATGAGCAGTTCTTC
>TRBJ1-6|-|-|TRBV2
CASSEDLGGRYSPLHF
TGTGCCAGCAGTGAAGATTTGGGAGGGAGGTATTCACCCCTCCACTTT
>TRBJ2-2|-|once|TRBV11-2
CASSKGGANTGELFF
TGTGCCAGCAGCAAGGGAGGTGCGAACACCGGGGAGCTGTTTTTT
>TRBJ2-3|-|few|TRBV7-2
CASSFSFREDTQYF
TGTGCCAGCAGCTTCAGTTTCAGGGAAGATACGCAGTATTTT
>TRBJ1-2|TRBD1|-|TRBV30
CAWTPQGAQGYTF
TGTGCCTGGACCCCACAGGGGGCTCAGGGCTACACCTTC
>TRBJ2-7|-|-|TRBV19
CASSIGWGSTYEQYF
TGTGCCAGTAGTATAGGTTGGGGCTCCACCTACGAGCAGTACTTC
>TRBJ1-5|-|-|TRBV19
CASSSRGTYSNQPQHF
TGTGCCAGTAGTAGTAGGGGGACCTATAGCAATCAGCCCCAGCATTTT
>TRBJ1-6|-|-|TRBV13
CASRFPGDNSPLHF
TGTGCCAGCAGGTTCCCGGGGGATAATTCACCCCTCCACTTT
>TRBJ2-1|-|-|TRBV27
CASTPSGDTYNEQFF
TGTGCCAGCACCCCCTCCGGGGACACTTACAATGAGCAGTTCTTC
>TRBJ2-6|-|once|TRBV10-1
CASSESRGSDSGANVLTF
TGCGCCAGCAGTGAGTCTCGGGGTTCCGACTCTGGGGCCAACGTCCTGACTTTC
>TRBJ1-5|TRBD1|-|TRBV19
CASSIPGQGQPQHF
TGTGCCAGTAGTATCCCGGGACAGGGTCAGCCCCAGCATTTT
>TRBJ2-7|TRBD2|-|TRBV5-4
CASSTGGSSYEQYF
TGTGCCAGCAGCACCGGGGGGAGCTCCTACGAGCAGTACTTC
>TRBJ2-1|TRBD2|-|TRBV11-3
CASSPPGLADFNEQFF
TGTGCCAGCAGCCCACCCGGACTAGCGGACTTCAATGAGCAGTTCTTC
>TRBJ2-3|-|-|TRBV20-1
CSASGGSTDTQYF
TGCAGTGCTAGTGGCGGGAGCACAGATACGCAGTATTTT
>TRBJ2-5|-|-|TRBV6-2/TRBV6-3
CASSYSFLGQSLQETQYF
TGTGCCAGCAGTTACTCGTTTCTGGGACAAAGTCTACAAGAGACCCAGTACTTC
>TRBJ2-5|-|-|TRBV20-1
CSAGGGGTQYF
TGCAGTGCTGGGGGAGGAGGGACCCAGTACTTC
>TRBJ2-3|TRBD2|-|TRBV10-3
CAISGASGVRTDTQYF
TGTGCCATCAGTGGGGCTAGCGGGGTGCGCACAGATACGCAGTATTTT
>TRBJ2-1|TRBD2|-|TRBV7-3
CASSLNPMTSGGDNEQFF
TGTGCCAGCAGCTTAAACCCGATGACTAGCGGGGGGGACAATGAGCAGTTCTTC
>TRBJ2-1|TRBD2|-|TRBV4-2
CASSQDLTSGGNEQFF
TGTGCCAGCAGCCAAGATCTGACTAGCGGGGGAAATGAGCAGTTCTTC
>TRBJ2-7|TRBD2|-|TRBV10-3
CAILAGETSYEQYF
TGTGCCATCCTGGCGGGGGAGACCTCCTACGAGCAGTACTTC
>TRBJ1-1|-|-|TRBV28
CATSTGPTEAFF
TGTGCCACCTCGACAGGACCCACTGAAGCTTTCTTT
>TRBJ2-1|-|few|TRBV7-2
CASSYTSLNEQFF
TGTGCCAGCAGCTATACTTCTCTGAATGAGCAGTTCTTC
>TRBJ1-6|-|-|TRBV3-1/TRBV3-2
CASSLRTGVNSPLHF
TGTGCCAGCAGCCTTCGGACCGGGGTCAATTCACCCCTCCACTTT
>TRBJ2-3|-|-|TRBV6-2/TRBV6-3
CASSWTAYTDTQYF
TGTGCCAGCAGTTGGACAGCCTACACAGATACGCAGTATTTT
>TRBJ1-6|-|-|TRBV29-1
CSVEYRALEVSPLHF
TGCAGCGTTGAATACAGGGCCCTTGAGGTTTCACCCCTCCACTTT
>TRBJ2-5|TRBD2|-|TRBV7-2
CASSFTGGRFEETQYF
TGTGCCAGCAGCTTTACGGGGGGGCGGTTTGAAGAGACCCAGTACTTC
>TRBJ1-2|-|-|TRBV9
CASNPAKGPPYTF
TGTGCCAGCAACCCTGCGAAGGGGCCGCCCTACACCTTC
>TRBJ2-1|TRBD2|few|TRBV4-2
CASSLGLAGDYNEQFF
TGTGCCAGCAGCCTTGGACTAGCGGGAGACTACAATGAGCAGTTCTTC